The 27 T cell receptor beta chains presented below share a single source sample, sequenced in a study of OX40 agonist ivuxolimab in advanced cancers. Measured with immunoSEQ multiplex PCR; TCRdb has only the in-frame clones, and not every one. The sample includes tens of thousands of clones, nearly 90% of them seen just once. Source: CD4+ or CD8+ T cells sorted from blood, taken in a trial of the OX40 agonist ivuxolimab. Source of these receptors: an adult with an advanced solid tumor such as melanoma, head and neck, liver or kidney cancer.

This clone was counted a few times. The genes are TRBV19 and TRBJ2-1; D is ambiguous. V lost 7 bases, J lost 7 bases, and 11 bases lay in between. Germline V lookup: CDR1 LNHDA, CDR2 SQIVND (reference sequence). The CDR3 is 12 residues long. CDR3 bases: TGTGCCAGTACTTCCCGTGGGAATGAGCAGTTCTTC. Its protein is CASTSRGNEQFF.

The V call is TRBV7-3, the J call TRBJ2-1, with 7 bases lining up with TRBD1. V lost 4 bases and J lost 2; bases outside the gene matches: 8. This CDR3 is 16 amino acids long. Germline-derived CDR1 and CDR2 are SGHTA and FQGTGA. CDR3 amino acids: CASSSENRGPYNEQFF. The CDR3 nucleotides read TGTGCCAGCAGCTCAGAGAACAGGGGCCCCTACAATGAGCAGTTCTTC.

This clone showed up just a few times. The chain combines TRBV19 with TRBJ1-3; TRBD1 is a possible D gene (6 bases). The ends were cut back, 5 bases at V and 0 bases at J, with 11 bases in the middle. Germline CDR1 and CDR2: LNHDA and SQIVND (reference sequence). This CDR3 has 15 amino acids. As DNA, the CDR3 is TGTGCCAGTAGTCCGGGACACGGCTCTGGAAACACCATATATTTT. Encoded protein: CASSPGHGSGNTIYF.

The gene calls are TRBV4-1 and TRBJ2-5; D tentatively fits TRBD1 or TRBD2 (5 bases each). This CDR3 has 15 residues. Germline-derived CDR1 and CDR2 are MGHRA and YSYEKL. The V end lost 0 bases, the J end lost 1 base, and 9 bases lay between the germline ends. The CDR3 nucleotides are TGCGCCAGCAGCCAAGAGGGACGGAGCCAAGAGACCCAGTACTTC. Encoded protein: CASSQEGRSQETQYF.

J is TRBJ2-1 and V is TRBV9; 10 bases line up with TRBD2. Trimming took 4 bases from V and 4 from J; bases not matched to a gene: 17. The CDR3 totals 19 residues. CDR1 SGDLS and CDR2 YYNGEE come from the germline V gene. CDR3 in amino acids: CASSSRGVAGGRGYNEQFF. Written as DNA, the CDR3 is TGTGCCAGCAGCTCCCGCGGGGTAGCGGGGGGCCGGGGGTACAATGAGCAGTTCTTC.

In its sample, this clone ranks as medium-sized. The chain employs TRBV6-6 and TRBJ1-3; D unclear. The ends were cut back, 5 bases at V and 0 bases at J, with 5 bases in the middle. The CDR3 extends over 13 amino acids. The germline V gene encodes CDR1 MNHNY and CDR2 SVGAGI (reference sequence). The CDR3, as DNA: TGTGCCAGCAGTCTCCTCTCTGGAAACACCATATATTTT. This translates into CASSLLSGNTIYF.

The rearrangement uses TRBV11-2 and TRBJ2-5; perhaps TRBD1 as D (6 bases). The CDR3 runs 13 residues. The germline V gene encodes CDR1 SGHAT and CDR2 FQNNGV. Deletions cut 8 bases from V and 5 bases from J, with 15 bases between. CDR3 loop: CASLGAGEETQYF. The CDR3 bases are TGTGCCAGCTTGGGGGCAGGGGAGGAGACCCAGTACTTC.

This sequence joins TRBV10-3 and TRBJ1-4; D unclear. Trimming cost V 2 bases and J 7 bases, with 11 bases left between them. The CDR3 extends over 14 amino acids. Germline CDR1 is ENHRY and CDR2 is SYGVKD. This chain's CDR3 is CAISELGLGEKLFF. DNA for the CDR3: TGTGCCATCAGTGAGCTGGGATTGGGTGAAAAACTGTTTTTT.

J is TRBJ2-2 and V is TRBV30; 7 nucleotides line up with TRBD1. Germline V gene sequence: CDR1 GTSNPN, CDR2 SVGIG (reference sequence). This CDR3 has 17 amino acids. The junction had 9 bases not matched to a gene; V was cut back by 2 bases and J by 0 bases. The CDR3 reads CAWSRGRTGSNTGELFF. In DNA form, the CDR3 reads TGTGCCTGGAGTAGGGGACGGACAGGCTCGAACACCGGGGAGCTGTTTTTT.

V is TRBV9 and J is TRBJ1-6; the D gene is possibly TRBD1 (5 bases). The CDR3 contains 15 residues. Per germline, CDR1 SGDLS and CDR2 YYNGEE. Between the trimmed V and J ends, which lost 3 bases and 9 bases, there was a span of 16 bases. This CDR3 reads CASSETPGSSSPLHF. In DNA form, the CDR3 reads TGTGCCAGCAGCGAGACCCCAGGGAGCAGTTCACCCCTCCACTTT.

This clone came up once. The rearrangement links TRBV6-1 to TRBJ1-4; D perhaps matches TRBD1 (6 bases). V gave up 7 bases and J gave up 7 bases, with 16 bases separating them. CDR1 and CDR2 from the germline V gene are MNHNS and SASEGT. CDR3 length: 14 residues. The DNA for the CDR3 is TGTGCCAGCACCAGAAGAGGGGGGCTTGAAAAACTGTTTTTT. Translation gives CASTRRGGLEKLFF.

This sequence joins TRBV7-9 and TRBJ2-3; TRBD2 might be the D (7 bases). CDR1 and CDR2 (germline): SEHNR, FQNEAQ (reference sequence). Trimming cost V 11 bases and J 6 bases, with 33 bases left between them. The CDR3 is 18 amino acids. The CDR3 DNA reads as TGTGCCGCTCCGGATGACGGTGGGGGGGCCCCCAGACGGGATACGCAGTATTTT. Its translation: CAAPDDGGGAPRRDTQYF.

V gene TRBV5-1 combines with J gene TRBJ2-7; 9 bases align to TRBD2. The CDR3 runs 15 residues. CDR1 and CDR2 from the germline V gene are SGHRS and YFSETQ. After removal of 2 bases from V and 4 bases from J, the junction contained 7 bases not matched to a gene. The CDR3 loop is CASSFQAGGIYEQYF. CDR3 in DNA: TGCGCCAGCAGCTTCCAAGCGGGAGGCATATACGAGCAGTACTTC.

This rearrangement joins TRBV5-8 to TRBJ2-5, with D perhaps given as TRBD1 or TRBD2 (5 bases each). Looked up from germline, CDR1 is SGHTS and CDR2 is YDEGEE. The CDR3 is 16 amino acids. Deletions cut 0 bases from V and 5 bases from J, with 17 bases between. CDR3 bases: TGTGCCAGCAGCTTGGCCGGGCGGGTCGAGGGGGAGACCCAGTACTTC. Protein product: CASSLAGRVEGETQYF.

CDR3 sequence: CASSMLAGVGNEQFF. The CDR3 region has the DNA TGCGCCAGCAGCATGCTAGCGGGAGTAGGTAATGAGCAGTTCTTC. This chain links TRBV5-1 with TRBJ2-1, with 10 bases aligning to TRBD2. Germline loops: CDR1 SGHRS, CDR2 YFSETQ. Germline trimming cut 4 bases from V and 7 bases from J; bases unmatched to any gene: 8. This CDR3 has 15 amino acids. The variable domain in full, completed from reference TRBV5-1 and TRBJ2-1, reads KAGVTQTPRYLIKTRGQQVTLSCSPISGHRSVSWYQQTPGQGLQFLFEYFSETQRNKGNFPGRFSGRQFSNSRSEMNVSTLELGDSALYLCASSMLAGVGNEQFFGPGTRLTVL.

This clone was recorded once. CDR3 nucleotide sequence: TGTGCCAGCAGTGAAGGGACAGGGAACCCAACAGATACGCAGTATTTT. This sequence encodes CASSEGTGNPTDTQYF. The V and J genes are TRBV6-1 and TRBJ2-3; the match to TRBD1 covers 8 bases. Germline values: CDR1 MNHNS, CDR2 SASEGT. Trimming cost V 1 base and J 3 bases; bases outside gene matches: 6. This CDR3 is built from 16 residues.

The chain carries TRBV28 and TRBJ1-2; no clear D. Trimming removed 5 bases at V and 3 bases at J, with 7 bases between. This CDR3 region has 12 residues. The germline gives CDR1 MDHEN, CDR2 SYDVKM. This chain's CDR3 is CASSILYYGYTF. CDR3 DNA sequence: TGTGCCAGCAGTATCCTATACTATGGCTACACCTTC.

V gene TRBV11-2 combines with J gene TRBJ2-3, with 11 bases fitting TRBD2. The germline CDR1 and CDR2 sequences are SGHAT and FQNNGV. The CDR3 is 18 residues long. J was trimmed by 0 bases and V by 3 bases; bases with no gene match: 8. In nucleotides, the CDR3 is TGTGCCAGCAGCTTCCTAGCGGGAGGTCCCCCTAGCACAGATACGCAGTATTTT. This sequence encodes CASSFLAGGPPSTDTQYF. Drawing the rest from reference TRBV11-2 and TRBJ2-3, the complete variable domain is EAGVAQSPRYKIIEKRQSVAFWCNPISGHATLYWYQQILGQGPKLLIQFQNNGVVDDSQLPKDRFSAERLKGVDSTLKIQPAKLEDSAVYLCASSFLAGGPPSTDTQYFGPGTRLTVL.

The chain joins TRBV9 to TRBJ2-3; 12 bases map to TRBD1. The CDR3 contains 15 residues. V lost 3 bases to trimming and J lost 3 bases; unmatched junction nucleotides: 2. Germline V gene data show CDR1 as SGDLS and CDR2 as YYNGEE. The CDR3 protein is CASSGDRGLTDTQYF. The CDR3 region has the DNA TGTGCCAGCAGCGGGGACAGGGGGCTAACAGATACGCAGTATTTT.

The CDR3 loop is CASSPSGTGAIGYTF. CDR3 bases: TGCGCCAGCAGCCCGTCCGGGACAGGGGCCATTGGCTACACCTTC. The V and J genes are TRBV5-1 and TRBJ1-2, with 10 bases that match TRBD1. This CDR3 contains 15 residues. Germline-derived CDR1 and CDR2 are SGHRS and YFSETQ. V gave up 4 bases and J gave up 7 bases; unmatched junction bases: 10.

The chain joins TRBV6-6 to TRBJ2-1; TRBD2 is a possible D gene (6 bases). CDR1 is MNHNY and CDR2 is SVGAGI in the germline V gene (reference sequence). There are 14 residues in the CDR3. V was trimmed by 6 bases and J by 9 bases, leaving 18 bases between them. CDR3 protein: CASSQLEEGSEQFF. The CDR3 region has the DNA TGTGCCAGCAGCCAACTAGAGGAGGGGAGTGAGCAGTTCTTC.

This clone was detected only once. The gene calls are TRBV19 and TRBJ1-5; D is perhaps TRBD1 (6 bases). The CDR3 totals 15 residues. V lost 3 bases to trimming and J lost 7 bases, with 16 bases between them. Germline V lookup: CDR1 LNHDA, CDR2 SQIVND (reference sequence). The CDR3 DNA is TGTGCCAGTAGTATGGGCCGGGGGGCGAGCCAGCCCCAGCATTTT. It codes for CASSMGRGASQPQHF.

This rearrangement joins TRBV28 to TRBJ2-5, with 8 bases aligning to TRBD2. V was clipped by 4 bases and J by 2 bases; unmatched bases: 3. The germline gives CDR1 MDHEN, CDR2 SYDVKM. The CDR3 sequence is 14 residues long. The DNA of the CDR3 is TGTGCCAGCAGTTCTCGGGGGGGGCAAGAGACCCAGTACTTC. Translation gives CASSSRGGQETQYF.

The chain is built from TRBV19 and TRBJ1-5; no clear D gene. Trimming removed 3 bases at V and 0 bases at J, with 9 bases between. This CDR3 has 15 amino acids. Germline values: CDR1 LNHDA, CDR2 SQIVND (reference sequence). CDR3 DNA sequence: TGTGCCAGTAGTATTGCAGATTATAGCAATCAGCCCCAGCATTTT. Residues: CASSIADYSNQPQHF.

The chain uses TRBV30 and TRBJ2-1; D is perhaps TRBD1 (6 bases). There are 13 residues in the CDR3. Trimming took 3 bases from V and 5 from J, leaving 11 bases between them. CDR1 and CDR2 from the germline V gene are GTSNPN and SVGIG (reference sequence). The CDR3 loop reads CAWSTGFHNEQFF. The CDR3 DNA reads TGTGCCTGGAGCACAGGGTTCCACAATGAGCAGTTCTTC.

This clone was found a few times. The V and J genes are TRBV7-6 and TRBJ1-4; 7 bases match TRBD1. The length of the CDR3 is 15 residues. Germline V gives CDR1 SGHVS, CDR2 FNYEAQ. V gave up 5 bases and J gave up 4 bases; unmatched junction bases: 7. The CDR3 is CASSQSTGFNEKLFF. Written as DNA, the CDR3 is TGTGCCAGCAGCCAATCGACAGGGTTTAATGAAAAACTGTTTTTT.

The V call is TRBV11-3, the J call TRBJ2-5; D remains ambiguous. V lost 4 bases and J 0 bases, leaving 6 bases between the germline ends. The CDR3 length is 13 residues. The V gene's germline CDR1 is SGHNT and CDR2 YENEEA. The CDR3 coding sequence is TGTGCCAGCAGCTCCGACAACCAAGAGACCCAGTACTTC. This gives the protein CASSSDNQETQYF.